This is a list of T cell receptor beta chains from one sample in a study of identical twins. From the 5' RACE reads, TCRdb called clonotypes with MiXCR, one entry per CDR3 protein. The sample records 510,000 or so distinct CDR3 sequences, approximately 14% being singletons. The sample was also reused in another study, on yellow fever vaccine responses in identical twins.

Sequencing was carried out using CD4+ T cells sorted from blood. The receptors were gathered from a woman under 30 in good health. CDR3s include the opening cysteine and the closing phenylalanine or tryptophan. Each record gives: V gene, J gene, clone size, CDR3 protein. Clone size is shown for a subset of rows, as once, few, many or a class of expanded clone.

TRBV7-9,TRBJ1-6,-,CASHTGAFGSPLHF
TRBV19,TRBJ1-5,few,CASSIGPGRRQPQHF
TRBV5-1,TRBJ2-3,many,CASSLASGPWDTQYF
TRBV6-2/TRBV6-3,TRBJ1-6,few,CANSYWGGGPSSYNSPLHF
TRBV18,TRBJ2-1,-,CASSPPGGGGRRPEHEQFF
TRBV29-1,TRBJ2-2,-,CSVARTSTGELFF
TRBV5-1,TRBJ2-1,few,CASSLEGIGYEQFF
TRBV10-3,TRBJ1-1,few,CAITGTARSRNTEAFF
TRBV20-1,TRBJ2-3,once,CSAGWTSGRAVDTQYF
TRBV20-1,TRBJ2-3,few,CSASVQGGSGTQYF
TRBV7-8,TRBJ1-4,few,CASSLYQVLNEKLFF
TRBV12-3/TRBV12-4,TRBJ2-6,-,CASRRDRTFSGANVLTF
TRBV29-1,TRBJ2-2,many,CSVGLDRGSSNTGELFF
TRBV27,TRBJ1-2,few,CASSPTGNGYGYTF